The rows below give T cell receptor beta chains drawn from one sample of a study of blood T cell repertoires in COVID-19. The data were produced by immunoSEQ multiplex PCR, yet TCRdb's version contains in-frame clones alone and is incomplete. The table has hundreds of thousands of clones, 85% to 90% seen once; the top ten hold over 3.5%. The sequencing input was PBMCs or T cells enriched from blood (not recorded which). These receptors were collected from a man aged 25-45 years who had recovered from COVID-19. CDR3s include the opening cysteine and the closing phenylalanine or tryptophan. D genes are given only for firm matches. Not every row has a clone size; where given, it reads once, few, many or a size class.

TRBD2 | NA | TRBJ2-7 | TRBV5-4 | CASGRLAGSEQYF | TGTGCCAGCGGACGACTAGCCGGAAGCGAGCAGTACTTC
TRBD2 | NA | TRBJ2-5 | TRBV7-8 | CASSLTRTSGGRGETQYF | TGTGCCAGCAGCCTAACCCGGACTAGCGGGGGGAGGGGAGAGACCCAGTACTTC
NA | few | TRBJ2-7 | TRBV5-1 | CASRPGGTAAYEQYF | TGCGCCAGCAGGCCTGGCGGGACTGCAGCCTACGAGCAGTACTTC
NA | NA | TRBJ2-2 | TRBV18 | CASSPRSPGTGELFF | TGTGCCAGCTCACCACGGTCTCCGGGGACCGGGGAGCTGTTTTTT
NA | NA | TRBJ2-7 | TRBV19 | CASSIGTGPDEQYF | TGTGCCAGTAGTATCGGAACAGGACCCGATGAGCAGTACTTC
TRBD2 | once | TRBJ2-2 | TRBV11-3 | CASSLQPGEGNTGELFF | TGTGCCAGCAGCCTACAGCCCGGGGAGGGGAACACCGGGGAGCTGTTTTTT
NA | NA | TRBJ1-2 | TRBV10-1 | CASSGTENYGYTF | TGCGCCAGCAGTGGGACTGAAAACTATGGCTACACCTTC
TRBD1 | NA | TRBJ2-7 | TRBV11-2 | CASSWIKTGVSHEQYF | TGTGCCAGCAGCTGGATAAAGACAGGGGTTTCCCACGAGCAGTACTTC
TRBD1 | NA | TRBJ1-5 | TRBV10-2 | CASSEANRGSQPQHF | TGCGCCAGCAGTGAGGCAAACAGGGGGAGTCAGCCCCAGCATTTT
TRBD1 | NA | TRBJ1-5 | TRBV5-1 | CASSLDGQGGQPQHF | TGCGCCAGCAGCCTGGACGGACAGGGTGGTCAGCCCCAGCATTTT
TRBD1 | NA | TRBJ1-1 | TRBV27 | CASTIRQGVGTEAFF | TGTGCCAGCACTATTAGACAGGGCGTGGGCACTGAAGCTTTCTTT
NA | NA | TRBJ1-1 | TRBV5-5 | CASSFDPGRDGTEAFF | TGTGCCAGCAGCTTTGATCCGGGGAGGGATGGGACTGAAGCTTTCTTT
NA | NA | TRBJ1-3 | TRBV11-3 | CASSLEQVRGRNTIYF | TGTGCCAGCAGCTTAGAACAAGTCAGAGGGAGAAACACCATATATTTT
TRBD2 | NA | TRBJ2-5 | TRBV18 | CASSPGTSGLAETQYF | TGTGCCAGCTCACCCGGGACTAGCGGGCTCGCAGAGACCCAGTACTTC
TRBD2 | NA | TRBJ2-1 | TRBV3-1/TRBV3-2 | CASKEGSGGYNEQFF | TGTGCCAGCAAGGAGGGCAGCGGGGGGTACAATGAGCAGTTCTTC
NA | NA | TRBJ2-7 | TRBV28 | CASRPYTDSDYEQYF | TGTGCCAGCAGACCGTATACGGACAGCGACTACGAGCAGTACTTC
NA | NA | TRBJ2-1 | TRBV5-4 | CASSLGVFRGEQFF | TGTGCCAGCAGCTTGGGGGTGTTTCGGGGAGAGCAGTTCTTC
TRBD2 | NA | TRBJ2-1 | TRBV4-1 | CASSQDALAGVYNEQFF | TGCGCCAGCAGCCAAGACGCTCTAGCGGGAGTCTACAATGAGCAGTTCTTC
NA | once | TRBJ1-2 | TRBV7-9 | CASSFGGDF | TGTGCCAGCAGCTTCGGGGGGGACTTC
TRBD2 | once | TRBJ2-1 | TRBV3-1/TRBV3-2 | CASSRPSGRNNEQFF | TGTGCCAGCAGCCGGCCTAGCGGGAGAAACAATGAGCAGTTCTTC
NA | NA | TRBJ2-7 | TRBV10-2 | CASTKDGLRNEQYF | TGCGCCAGCACCAAGGACGGACTGCGGAACGAGCAGTACTTC
TRBD1 | NA | TRBJ1-1 | TRBV13 | CASSHRTGYESEAFF | TGTGCCAGCAGCCACCGGACAGGGTACGAATCTGAAGCTTTCTTT
TRBD1 | once | TRBJ1-3 | TRBV25-1 | CASSGGTGTSYSGNTIYF | TGTGCCAGCAGTGGGGGGACAGGGACTTCCTACTCTGGAAACACCATATATTTT
TRBD2 | NA | TRBJ2-7 | TRBV6-5 | CASSILAGFYEQYF | TGTGCCAGCAGTATACTAGCGGGATTCTACGAGCAGTACTTC
NA | once | TRBJ1-5 | TRBV19 | CASSIGPNQPQHF | TGTGCCAGTAGTATAGGGCCCAATCAGCCCCAGCATTTT
NA | NA | TRBJ1-2 | TRBV9 | CASSVESGYGYTF | TGTGCCAGCAGCGTAGAGTCAGGATATGGCTACACCTTC
TRBD2 | NA | TRBJ2-2 | TRBV4-1 | CASSQADSGGPTGELFF | TGCGCCAGCAGCCAAGCGGACAGCGGGGGGCCCACCGGGGAGCTGTTTTTT
NA | NA | TRBJ2-1 | TRBV24-1 | CATSGGQYNEQFF | TGTGCCACCAGTGGAGGACAGTACAATGAGCAGTTCTTC
NA | NA | TRBJ2-1 | TRBV30 | CAWSPNYGGNEQFF | TGTGCCTGGAGTCCAAACTACGGAGGCAATGAGCAGTTCTTC
TRBD1 | NA | TRBJ2-6 | TRBV24-1 | CATSDIPGGTGGSGANVLTF | TGTGCCACCAGTGATATACCGGGTGGGACAGGTGGCTCTGGGGCCAACGTCCTGACTTTC
NA | NA | TRBJ1-2 | TRBV11-2 | CASSLGAGAGYTF | TGTGCCAGCAGCTTAGGGGCAGGGGCTGGCTACACCTTC
NA | NA | TRBJ2-1 | TRBV19 | CASSIAPISYNEQFF | TGTGCCAGTAGTATAGCCCCCATCTCCTACAATGAGCAGTTCTTC
NA | NA | TRBJ1-2 | TRBV9 | CASNEKHWATRGPEDANYGYTF | TGTGCCAGCAACGAAAAACACTGGGCCACCAGGGGCCCCGAAGACGCTAACTATGGCTACACCTTC
NA | NA | TRBJ2-7 | TRBV13 | CASSLGGEQYF | TGTGCCAGCAGCTTAGGCGGCGAGCAGTACTTC
TRBD1 | NA | TRBJ1-1 | TRBV2 | CASIDRGFMNTEAFF | TGTGCCAGCATCGACAGGGGGTTCATGAACACTGAAGCTTTCTTT
NA | NA | TRBJ1-5 | TRBV4-2 | CASSQDLDQPQHF | TGTGCCAGCAGCCAAGATCTAGACCAGCCCCAGCATTTT
TRBD2 | NA | TRBJ2-7 | TRBV6-1 | CASSGQLGRAAAYEQYF | TGTGCCAGCAGTGGCCAACTGGGGAGGGCGGCCGCCTACGAGCAGTACTTC
NA | NA | TRBJ1-1 | TRBV18 | CASSPQGLNTEAFF | TGTGCCAGCTCACCACAGGGGTTGAACACTGAAGCTTTCTTT
TRBD2 | NA | TRBJ2-1 | TRBV7-9 | CASSLIVTSGNEQFF | TGTGCCAGCAGCTTGATCGTAACTAGCGGCAATGAGCAGTTCTTC
NA | NA | TRBJ2-7 | TRBV28 | CAGAGRSGDEQYF | TGTGCCGGGGCAGGTCGGTCGGGAGACGAGCAGTACTTC
NA | NA | TRBJ1-2 | TRBV6-5 | CASSQNPTGNYGYTF | TGTGCCAGCAGTCAAAATCCAACAGGGAACTATGGCTACACCTTC
NA | NA | TRBJ1-5 | TRBV21-1 | CASRSGCHNQPQHF | TGTGCCAGCAGAAGCGGCTGCCACAATCAGCCCCAGCATTTT
NA | NA | TRBJ2-3 | TRBV12-3/TRBV12-4 | CASSLVQRDTQYF | TGTGCCAGCAGTTTAGTGCAGCGGGATACGCAGTATTTT
TRBD1 | NA | TRBJ2-1 | TRBV9 | CASSGPGQSYNEQFF | TGTGCCAGCAGCGGGCCGGGACAGAGTTACAATGAGCAGTTCTTC
NA | NA | TRBJ2-2 | TRBV11-3 | CASSSVGGTGELFF | TGTGCCAGCAGCTCGGTGGGGGGCACCGGGGAGCTGTTTTTT
NA | NA | TRBJ1-2 | TRBV18 | CASSPGRIYGYTF | TGTGCCAGCTCACCAGGGCGCATCTATGGCTACACCTTC
TRBD2 | once | TRBJ2-5 | TRBV30 | CAARQRTGGRSTQYF | TGTGCCGCCCGGCAGAGAACGGGGGGGCGTTCCACCCAGTACTTC
TRBD2 | NA | TRBJ2-3 | TRBV5-1 | CASSLARSGGALGTQYF | TGCGCCAGCAGCTTGGCCCGGAGCGGGGGGGCTCTAGGTACGCAGTATTTT